This T cell receptor (beta chain) came from a study of blood T cell repertoires in COVID-19. Looked up from germline, CDR1 is SGHRS and CDR2 is YFSETQ. V was clipped by 0 bases and J by 2 bases; unmatched bases: 7. This CDR3 has 16 amino acids. Sequenced by immunoSEQ multiplex PCR; TCRdb stores in-frame clones only, minus some. The table records under 350,000 clones, about nine tenths of them present only once. The sequenced sample consisted of PBMCs or T cells enriched from blood (not recorded which). The rearrangement links TRBV5-1 to TRBJ2-7; TRBD2 agrees at 8 bases. The TCR was taken from a young man who had recovered from COVID-19. In DNA form, the CDR3 reads TGCGCCAGCAGCTTGGAAAGCGGGAGTCCCCCCTACGAGCAGTACTTC. It is translated as CASSLESGSPPYEQYF. Full variable domain (outside the CDR3, taken from reference TRBV5-1 and TRBJ2-7): KAGVTQTPRYLIKTRGQQVTLSCSPISGHRSVSWYQQTPGQGLQFLFEYFSETQRNKGNFPGRFSGRQFSNSRSEMNVSTLELGDSALYLCASSLESGSPPYEQYFGPGTRLTVT.